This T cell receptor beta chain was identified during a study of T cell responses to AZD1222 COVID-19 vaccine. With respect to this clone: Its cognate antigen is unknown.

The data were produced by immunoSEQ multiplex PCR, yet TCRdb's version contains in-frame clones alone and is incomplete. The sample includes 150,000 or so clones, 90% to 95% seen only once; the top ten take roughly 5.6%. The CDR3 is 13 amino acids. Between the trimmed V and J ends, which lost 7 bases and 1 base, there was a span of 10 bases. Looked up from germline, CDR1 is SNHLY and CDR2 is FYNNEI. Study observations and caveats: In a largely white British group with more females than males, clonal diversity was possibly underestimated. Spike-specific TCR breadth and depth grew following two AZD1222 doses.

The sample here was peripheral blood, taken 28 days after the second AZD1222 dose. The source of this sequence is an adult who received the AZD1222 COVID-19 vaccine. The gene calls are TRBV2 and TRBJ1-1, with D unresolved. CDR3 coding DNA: TGTGCCAGCAAACCAGAACCGAACACTGAAGCTTTCTTT. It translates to CASKPEPNTEAFF. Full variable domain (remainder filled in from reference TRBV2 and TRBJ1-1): EPEVTQTPSHQVTQMGQEVILRCVPISNHLYFYWYRQILGQKVEFLVSFYNNEISEKSEIFDDQFSVERPDGSNFTLKIRSTKLEDSAMYFCASKPEPNTEAFFGQGTRLTVV.